The T cell receptor beta chain described here comes from a study of cytomegalovirus exposure and HLA in healthy donors. Whole-study context: The 110 or so validation repertoires used a platform that matched the one used for the approximately 670 first-cohort repertoires, as a later analysis reported.

Profiling relied on immunoSEQ multiplex PCR, and the TCRdb table lists in-frame clones only, not all of them. The sample holds some 130,000 clones; 89% are singletons and the top ten take 1% to 1.5%. The CDR3 runs 14 residues. V lost 4 bases, J lost 0 bases, and 10 bases lay in between. CDR1 and CDR2 from the germline V gene are SNHLY and FYNNEI. Study-level results: Investigators reported fewer than 200 TCR beta chains as tied to cytomegalovirus.

A note on this clone: Its antigen remains unknown.

This chain joins TRBV2 and TRBJ2-7, with D maybe TRBD1 (5 bases). This sequence was found in a young woman in good health and CMV-seronegative. The sequencing input was PBMCs. As DNA, the CDR3 is TGTGCCAGCAGTGGGACATTCCTCTCCTACGAGCAGTACTTC. Its protein product is CASSGTFLSYEQYF. Looking up the rest from reference TRBV2 and TRBJ2-7 gives the full variable domain: EPEVTQTPSHQVTQMGQEVILRCVPISNHLYFYWYRQILGQKVEFLVSFYNNEISEKSEIFDDQFSVERPDGSNFTLKIRSTKLEDSAMYFCASSGTFLSYEQYFGPGTRLTVT.